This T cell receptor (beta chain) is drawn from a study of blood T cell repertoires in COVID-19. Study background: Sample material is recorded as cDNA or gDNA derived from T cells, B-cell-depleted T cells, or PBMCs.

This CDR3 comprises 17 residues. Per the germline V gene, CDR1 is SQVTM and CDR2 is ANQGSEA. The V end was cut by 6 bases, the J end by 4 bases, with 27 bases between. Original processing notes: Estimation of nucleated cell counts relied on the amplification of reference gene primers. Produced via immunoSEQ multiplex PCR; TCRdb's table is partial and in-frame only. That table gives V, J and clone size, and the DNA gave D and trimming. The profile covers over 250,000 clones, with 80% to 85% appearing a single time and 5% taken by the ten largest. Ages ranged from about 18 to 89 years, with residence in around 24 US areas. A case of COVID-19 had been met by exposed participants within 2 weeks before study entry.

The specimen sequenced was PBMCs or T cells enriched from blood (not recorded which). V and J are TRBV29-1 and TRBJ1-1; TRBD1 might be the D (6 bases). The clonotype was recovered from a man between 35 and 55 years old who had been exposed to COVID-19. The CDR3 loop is CSVSTDSTGGGRTEAFF. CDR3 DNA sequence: TGCAGCGTAAGCACCGATTCGACGGGGGGCGGCCGCACTGAAGCTTTCTTT.